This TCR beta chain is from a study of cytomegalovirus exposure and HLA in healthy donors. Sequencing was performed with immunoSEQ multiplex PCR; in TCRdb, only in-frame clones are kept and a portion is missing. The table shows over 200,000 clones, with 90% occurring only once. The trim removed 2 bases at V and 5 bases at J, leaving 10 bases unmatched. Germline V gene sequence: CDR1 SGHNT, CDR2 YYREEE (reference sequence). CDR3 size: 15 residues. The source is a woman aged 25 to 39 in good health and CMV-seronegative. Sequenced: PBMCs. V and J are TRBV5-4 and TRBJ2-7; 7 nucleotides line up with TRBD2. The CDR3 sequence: CASSLPGLSGDEQYF. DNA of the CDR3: TGTGCCAGCAGCTTACCGGGACTAAGTGGCGACGAGCAGTACTTC.